The sequence of this TCR beta chain was determined in a study of identical twins (dated by TCRdb to 2015 to 2016). Study-level background: To test whether fetal clonotypes persist, the study used deep sequencing on TCR alpha and beta repertoires from monozygotic twins, unrelated adults of various ages, and cord blood. To rule out contamination, the twin experiments were replicated at different times with different library preparation protocols. What the research found in general, with its limitations: Zero-insertion analyses could be partly confounded by invariant T cells such as MAIT and iNKT, although diverse VJ usage argued against such confounding for most clonotypes. Out-of-frame TCR alpha sequences shared between twins showed an excess of low generation-probability sequences compared with coincidental sharing between unrelated individuals. Because the same donors could not be followed over many years, conclusions were based on cross-sectional statistical analysis. In monozygotic twins, out-of-frame TCR alpha sharing was systematically underestimated by recombination models, although the models agreed with sharing between unrelated individuals. A weaker excess of twin sharing was found in beta out-of-frame sequences because the signal-to-noise ratio was lowered by fewer shared sequences. Fewer insertions were carried by abundant cord blood beta clonotypes, a similar but weaker trend appeared in young adult naive repertoires, and no such trend appeared in memory repertoires.

Libraries were constructed by 5' RACE. These reads were obtained on an Illumina HiSeq 2000. A universal primer binding site was introduced by template switching, and a unique molecular identifier was present in the final cDNA, enabling accurate counting of TCR cDNA molecules. Specific primers in the conserved constant-segment region were used to synthesize first-strand cDNA for TCR alpha and beta chains. To control for contamination, every cDNA library carried two barcodes: a SMART-Mk sample barcode plus Illumina barcodes. TruSeq adapter sequences along with Illumina sample barcodes were introduced in two successive PCR steps. TCR alpha and beta cDNA libraries were sequenced on the Illumina HiSeq platform with custom primers. Processing in the source paper ran as follows. MiGEC was used to process raw reads and extract unique molecular identifiers, and MiXCR was used to find CDR3 positions. For each individual, recombination models were inferred using an EM algorithm with the repgenHMM and IGoR tools. Shared clonotype analysis was performed with the tcR package in R, normalizing sharing by the product of cloneset sizes. To study raw recombination without the effects of thymic and clonal selection, out-of-frame nonproductive sequences were analyzed. Starting from the raw public reads, TCRdb applied fastp trimming at Q25, assembled clones with MiXCR and retained in-frame beta chains. Duplicate CDR3 protein sequences are folded into a single record with the most common DNA and genes. These V and J calls are TCRdb output, not the study's own analysis. The sample table contains hundreds of thousands of distinct CDR3 sequences; only one count was recorded for approximately 20% of them. Clones ranked in the top ten supply 0.45% to 0.5% of the sample.

Its CDR3 holds 14 amino acids, cysteine through phenylalanine. CDR3 DNA is the only sequence kept; it has 42 bases, read in frame from the first base. The germline V gene encodes CDR1 KGHDR and CDR2 SFDVKD. The V end loses 5 bases and the J end loses 1 base, and a stretch of 9 bases separates them. All donors were healthy Caucasians. The twin cohort comprised three pairs of female monozygotic twins, all aged about 18 to 30 years. Positive isolation kits from Invitrogen were used to isolate CD4+ and CD8+ T cell populations. In this sample, this clonotype turned up a few times. Its cognate antigen has yet to be identified. Base qualities are missing; no much larger clone stands one base away. This sample was shared with a second study, whose subject was yellow fever vaccine responses in identical twins. Drawing on the second study: According to the authors, in identical twins the way T cells responded to vaccination appeared partly convergent and partly personalized. The study precisely tracked vaccine-responding T cell clones in identical twins.

The sequence joins TRBV24-1 to TRBJ2-3, with the identity of the D gene unclear. Material for sequencing was CD4+ T cells sorted from blood. This receptor was taken from a young woman in good health. The CDR3 protein is CATSVLSGTDTQYF. The nucleotide sequence reads TGTGCCACCAGTGTTCTTTCGGGCACAGATACGCAGTATTTT.